Below, one T cell receptor (beta chain) is given with its context. The antigen remains undetermined. The treatment denotes: approximately 10-day PBMC culture with coronavirus spike peptide pools or control peptides (ViraFEST assay). Once peptide pools had expanded antigen-specific T cells, ViraFEST sequenced TCRs. Negative selection separated CD4+ T cells from roughly 11-day cultures. The Oncomine TCR Beta short-read assay sequenced DNA from cultured CD4+ T cells. TCRdb passed the PCR reads through MiXCR, listing each CDR3 protein once. Altogether about 20,000 distinct CDR3 sequences are present, around 45% being singletons, with the ten largest covering roughly 13%. This sample is part of a study of vaccination and CD4 T cells after COVID-19. Looking at the study overall: Overlapping spike peptides of SARS-CoV-2, HCoV-NL63, HCoV-OC43 and HCoV-229E were used, and cells were stimulated with them.

The CDR3 covers 15 residues. Germline-derived CDR1 and CDR2 are WSHSY and SAAADI. Trimming cost V 4 bases and J 9 bases, with 18 bases left between them. The source of this sequence is a human donor who had recovered from COVID-19. V and J are TRBV10-2 and TRBJ1-4; possible D gene TRBD1, 5 bases. Sequencing was performed on CD4+ T cells from blood, cultured in vitro. The DNA of the CDR3 is TGCGCCAGCAGTGGGGTCGAGGGGTTTAGAAAAAAACTGTTTTTT. This sequence encodes CASSGVEGFRKKLFF.